These 30 T cell receptor beta chains came from one sample sequenced in a study of shared clonotypes between healthy human individuals. Sequencing was performed with immunoSEQ multiplex PCR; in TCRdb, only in-frame clones are kept and a portion is missing. The sample shows about 190,000 clones, 65% to 80% of them seen only once. The specimen sequenced was memory CD4+ T cells sorted from blood. Subset given: CD45RA-negative fraction. All receptors come from a man younger than 45 in good health.

This chain connects TRBV27 to TRBJ2-1, with D tentatively TRBD1 (5 bases). Trimming stripped 2 bases from V and 3 bases from J, with 14 bases between. Germline V lookup: CDR1 MNHEY, CDR2 SMNVEV (reference sequence). The CDR3 spans 16 residues. The CDR3: CASSLGRQGFYNEQFF. In DNA, the CDR3 is TGTGCCAGCAGTTTAGGCCGTCAGGGTTTCTACAATGAGCAGTTCTTC.

The rearrangement joins TRBV30 to TRBJ2-1, with 7 bases aligning to TRBD2. The CDR3 spans 15 residues. V trimming: 0 bases; J trimming: 5 bases; junction bases outside the gene matches: 7. Germline V gene data show CDR1 as GTSNPN and CDR2 as SVGIG (reference sequence). CDR3 nucleotide sequence: TGTGCCTGGAGTGTTTACGGGAGGTCCAACAATGAGCAGTTCTTC. Translating it yields CAWSVYGRSNNEQFF.

The chain employs TRBV9 and TRBJ2-2; D not certain. V dropped 3 bases and J dropped 2 bases, with 11 bases sitting between them. Per the germline V gene, CDR1 is SGDLS and CDR2 is YYNGEE. This CDR3 contains 15 residues. CDR3 region: CASSGTSLNTGELFF. The CDR3 DNA is TGTGCCAGCAGCGGAACAAGTTTAAACACCGGGGAGCTGTTTTTT.

The table lists this clone with a few counts. The chain employs TRBV11-1 and TRBJ2-5; D unclear. Germline V gives CDR1 SGHAT, CDR2 FQDESV (reference sequence). This CDR3 contains 13 residues. Trimming left V 1 base short and J 0 bases short, with 3 bases between. CDR3 residues: CASSLDYQETQYF. Here the CDR3 DNA reads TGTGCCAGCAGCTTAGACTACCAAGAGACCCAGTACTTC.

This clone was recorded many times. The junction shows a germline mismatch at one end, possibly a read error. The chain has TRBV7-7 and TRBJ2-5, with D possibly TRBD1 on 6 matching bases. The CDR3 covers 15 residues. Germline V gives CDR1 SSHAT, CDR2 FNYEAQ (reference sequence). The CDR3 DNA reads as TGTGCTAGCAGCCAGCAGGGGCGGGTAGAAGAGACCCAGTACTTC. Protein sequence: CASSQQGRVEETQYF.

This chain joins TRBV14 and TRBJ2-5; 14 nucleotides line up with TRBD2. Germline CDR1 and CDR2: SGHDN and FVKESK. V shed 2 bases and J 4 bases; nucleotides not matched to a gene: 6. The CDR3 spans 17 residues. Written as DNA, the CDR3 is TGTGCCAGCAGCCAAAGGACTAGCGGGAGGAGTGTAGAGACCCAGTACTTC. It specifies CASSQRTSGRSVETQYF.

A few counts support this clone. J is TRBJ2-1 and V is TRBV29-1; D remains unclear. CDR1 and CDR2 from the germline V gene are SQVTM and ANQGSEA. This CDR3 contains 8 residues. The V end lost 6 bases, the J end lost 15 bases, and 9 bases lay between the germline ends. The CDR3 is CSVPHRFF. In DNA form, the CDR3 reads TGCAGCGTCCCTCACAGGTTCTTC.

There are a few counts of this clone. The gene calls are TRBV9 and TRBJ2-7; D is ambiguous. The CDR3 covers 14 residues. Trimming cost V 3 bases and J 1 base, with 11 bases left between them. Germline V lookup: CDR1 SGDLS, CDR2 YYNGEE. The CDR3 DNA reads TGTGCCAGCAGCGCGGGCTTCGATTCCTACGAGCAGTACTTC. Translation: CASSAGFDSYEQYF.

This clone has a handful of counts. This sequence joins TRBV7-2 and TRBJ2-1; 9 bases line up with TRBD2. V dropped 2 bases and J dropped 9; count of bases not matched to a gene: 8. The CDR3 sequence is 15 residues long. Germline V CDR1 and CDR2: SGHTA, FQGNSA. CDR3 amino acids: CASSLSSGRFSEQFF. Written as DNA, the CDR3 is TGTGCCAGCAGCTTAAGTAGCGGGAGATTTAGTGAGCAGTTCTTC.

J is TRBJ1-2 and V is TRBV6-1; D is unclear. Germline V gives CDR1 MNHNS, CDR2 SASEGT. V gave up 2 bases and J gave up 4 bases, with 14 bases separating them. This CDR3 region has 15 residues. As DNA, the CDR3 is TGTGCCAGCAGTGAATTCAGGCCTAGCTCCTATGGCTACACCTTC. Protein sequence: CASSEFRPSSYGYTF.

This clone has a handful of counts. The chain is built from TRBV23-1 and TRBJ2-5; either TRBD1 or TRBD2 may fit D (5 bases each). TRBV23-1 is marked as an open reading frame, function uncertain. CDR3 length: 17 residues. The V gene lost 2 bases and the J gene lost 3 bases, with 19 bases spanning the gap. CDR3 loop: CASSQPHPGRWKETQYF. CDR3 coding DNA: TGCGCCAGCAGTCAACCCCATCCGGGACGCTGGAAAGAGACCCAGTACTTC.

Here the CDR3 DNA reads TGTGCCAGCAGCTTTGGGGATGGGTACATTCAGTACTTC. This encodes CASSFGDGYIQYF. The chain carries TRBV7-3 and TRBJ2-4; D unresolved. The CDR3 has 13 residues. Germline CDR1 is SGHTA and CDR2 is FQGTGA. Trimming took 3 bases from V and 8 from J, leaving 11 bases between them.

The table lists this clone with a few counts. V usage is TRBV10-3 and J usage is TRBJ2-3; D is tentatively TRBD1 or TRBD2 (6 bases each). The CDR3 is made up of 18 amino acids. V dropped 0 bases and J dropped 0 bases, with 16 bases sitting between them. Germline assignment: CDR1 ENHRY and CDR2 SYGVKD. CDR3 bases: TGTGCCATCAGTGAGTCGCCAGGGGCAGGGACTAGCACAGATACGCAGTATTTT. Amino acids: CAISESPGAGTSTDTQYF.

The V and J genes are TRBV11-3 and TRBJ2-7, with 9 bases identical to TRBD2. After removal of 5 bases from V and 6 bases from J, the junction contained 8 bases not matched to a gene. This CDR3 contains 14 residues. Germline CDR1 reads SGHNT; CDR2 reads YENEEA. The CDR3 bases are TGTGCCAGCAGCACCCTAGCGGGATTATCCGAGCAGTACTTC. This encodes CASSTLAGLSEQYF.

Details on this clone: This likely came from a read error, as a far larger clone is one base away. Other DNA sequences of this sample code for an identical CDR3. The genes are TRBV2 and TRBJ2-4; tentatively, D is TRBD2 (6 bases). V was cut by 6 bases and J by 0 bases, with 9 bases left in between. The CDR3 contains 14 residues. CDR1 is SNHLY and CDR2 is FYNNEI in the germline V gene. CDR3 coding DNA: TGTGCCAGCAGCGGGACTGTAGCCAAAAACATTCAGTACTTC. It is translated as CASSGTVAKNIQYF.

The chain couples TRBV5-4 to TRBJ2-7; D may be TRBD1 or TRBD2 (5 bases each). CDR3 length equals 14 residues. V lost 3 bases, J lost 6 bases, and 16 bases lay in between. Germline V lookup: CDR1 SGHNT, CDR2 YYREEE (reference sequence). DNA of the CDR3: TGTGCCAGCAGCTGGGACCCCCATGAGGGCGAGCAGTACTTC. Encoded protein: CASSWDPHEGEQYF.

This chain joins TRBV15 and TRBJ2-7; TRBD1 aligns across 9 bases. The V gene end was trimmed by 0 bases and the J gene end by 3 bases; junction bases not matched to a gene: 6. This CDR3 comprises 16 residues. The germline V gene has CDR1 LNHNV and CDR2 YYDKDF (reference sequence). CDR3 loop: CATSRDRDRGIYEQYF. The CDR3 bases are TGTGCCACCAGCAGAGATCGCGACAGGGGGATCTACGAGCAGTACTTC.

Regarding this clone: At the DNA level, this CDR3 is encoded by other sequences in the same sample as well. CDR3 DNA sequence: TGTGCCAGCCGTAGGAATCCGGCGGGAGGTTCAGATACGCAGTATTTT. This encodes CASRRNPAGGSDTQYF. The rearrangement links TRBV27 to TRBJ2-3; 8 bases fit TRBD2. Germline CDR1 reads MNHEY; CDR2 reads SMNVEV (reference sequence). This CDR3 spans 16 amino acids. The junction had 14 bases not matched to a gene; V was cut back by 8 bases and J by 4 bases.

This chain uses TRBV19 with TRBJ1-1; TRBD1 agrees at 8 bases. Trimming cost V 2 bases and J 5 bases; bases outside gene matches: 4. Germline values: CDR1 LNHDA, CDR2 SQIVND (reference sequence). The CDR3 spans 14 residues. In DNA form, the CDR3 reads TGTGCCAGTAGTATACAGGGGGCGCGGACTGAAGCTTTCTTT. It translates to CASSIQGARTEAFF.

This sequence joins TRBV6-1 and TRBJ2-3; 7 positions agree with TRBD2. This CDR3 contains 13 residues. J lost 7 bases, V lost 9 bases, and 10 bases had no gene match. The V gene's germline CDR1 is MNHNS and CDR2 SASEGT. The CDR3 DNA reads as TGTGCCAGTGGTTGGGAGGGTGCCTATACGCAGTATTTT. Protein sequence: CASGWEGAYTQYF.

This clone was seen once. The chain uses TRBV5-1 and TRBJ1-1; no reliable D call. Germline V gene data show CDR1 as SGHRS and CDR2 as YFSETQ. The CDR3 loop spans 14 amino acids. V lost 5 bases and J lost 0, with 11 bases in between. DNA of the CDR3: TGCGCCAGCAGACTGGACGGGCTGAACACTGAAGCTTTCTTT. Protein sequence: CASRLDGLNTEAFF.

The chain couples TRBV9 to TRBJ1-2; D may be TRBD1 (5 bases). This CDR3 comprises 15 residues. Trimming took 2 bases from V and 2 from J, leaving 13 bases between them. CDR1 SGDLS and CDR2 YYNGEE come from the germline V gene. This chain's CDR3 is CASSVDPDKNYGYTF. The CDR3 DNA reads as TGTGCCAGCAGCGTCGACCCGGACAAGAACTATGGCTACACCTTC.

This clone has just a few counts. V usage is TRBV7-6 and J usage is TRBJ2-1; TRBD2 agrees at 11 bases. Unmatched junction bases numbered 8, after V lost 1 base and J lost 3 bases. The CDR3 totals 18 residues. Germline CDR1 SGHVS, CDR2 FNYEAQ. As DNA, the CDR3 is TGTGCCAGCAGCTTAGGTCTAGCGGGAGGAAGGGGCTACAATGAGCAGTTCTTC. Its translation is CASSLGLAGGRGYNEQFF.

This clone was seen more than once but under ten times. The V gene is TRBV7-2, the J gene TRBJ1-5; D remains unclear. The CDR3 spans 15 residues. Germline V gives CDR1 SGHTA, CDR2 FQGNSA. Deletions cut 1 base from V and 8 bases from J, with 15 bases between. CDR3 in amino acids: CASSLDGSSSEPQHF. The CDR3 DNA follows: TGTGCCAGCAGCTTAGACGGCTCATCTTCTGAGCCCCAGCATTTT.

The chain employs TRBV7-3 and TRBJ2-1; 8 bases are a match to TRBD2. The CDR3 totals 15 residues. Germline-derived CDR1 and CDR2 are SGHTA and FQGTGA. With V trimmed by 5 bases and J by 7 bases, 10 bases remained unmatched. The CDR3 coding sequence is TGTGCCAGCAGCCCGCCGGGCGGGAGGATAAATGAGCAGTTCTTC. Protein product: CASSPPGGRINEQFF.

Ten or more counts support this clone. The chain has TRBV6-5 and TRBJ2-7, with TRBD1 identical over 7 bases. CDR1 is MNHEY, CDR2 SVGAGI, per germline. CDR3 size: 14 residues. V lost 0 bases and J lost 5; bases outside the gene matches: 4. CDR3 sequence (DNA): TGTGCCAGCAGTTACTCGGGGGACAGCGACGAGCAGTACTTC. It codes for CASSYSGDSDEQYF.

The chain recombines TRBV5-1 with TRBJ2-2; weak D call: TRBD2 (6 bases). Germline-derived CDR1 and CDR2 are SGHRS and YFSETQ. The CDR3 sequence is 16 residues long. The germline V and J ends were trimmed by 3 bases and 1 base, with 13 bases remaining between them. CDR3 DNA sequence: TGCGCCAGCAGCTCACTACCGGGACTGAACACCGGGGAGCTGTTTTTT. Protein product: CASSSLPGLNTGELFF. The complete variable domain, with remaining parts taken from reference TRBV5-1 and TRBJ2-2, reads KAGVTQTPRYLIKTRGQQVTLSCSPISGHRSVSWYQQTPGQGLQFLFEYFSETQRNKGNFPGRFSGRQFSNSRSEMNVSTLELGDSALYLCASSSLPGLNTGELFFGEGSRLTVL.

The rearrangement uses TRBV10-3 and TRBJ2-1; unclear D gene. In germline, CDR1 is ENHRY, CDR2 SYGVKD. This CDR3 is 13 amino acids long. The V and J ends lost 5 bases and 5 bases respectively, with 10 bases between them. The CDR3 coding sequence is TGTGCCATCAGTCCTCAATTCAACAATGAGCAGTTCTTC. As protein: CAISPQFNNEQFF.

This clone was observed once. The chain joins TRBV5-1 to TRBJ2-7; unclear D gene. Germline values: CDR1 SGHRS, CDR2 YFSETQ. This CDR3 spans 14 amino acids. V gave up 0 bases and J gave up 6 bases, with 13 bases separating them. The chain's CDR3 is CASSLDPAPSEQYF. As DNA, the CDR3 is TGCGCCAGCAGCTTGGACCCCGCCCCATCCGAGCAGTACTTC.

The chain links TRBV6-4 to TRBJ2-1, with D unclear. From germline, CDR1 is MRHNA and CDR2 SNTAGT. This CDR3 region has 11 residues. Trimming shortened V by 3 bases and J by 9 bases, and 6 bases separated the two germline ends. The CDR3 DNA reads as TGTGCCAGCAGTGAGGGTTTTGAGCAGTTCTTC. It is translated as CASSEGFEQFF.